The present T cell receptor (beta chain) was sequenced within a study of technical replicates of blood from a few donors (dated by TCRdb to about 2017). This clone was observed a single time. No antigen is known for it. No clone much larger than this one lies a single base away; base qualities are absent. The library relied on the immunoSEQ multiplex PCR assay. Sourced from immuneACCESS, this table was stored by TCRdb with only in-frame sequences that have V and J called. A share of the clones is absent; for the studies checked, an unresolved V gene accounts for under half, and the remainder has no known explanation. The sample yields around 84,000 clones; around 97% were counted once. Less than 0.2% of the sample comes from the top ten. The germline V gene encodes CDR1 MGHRA and CDR2 YSYEKL. Trimmed from V: 1 base; trimmed from J: 6 bases; junction bases lacking a gene match: 8. From its cysteine to its phenylalanine, the CDR3 spans 17 amino acids. Just the 51-base CDR3 DNA is kept, in frame starting at base 1.

This receptor chain uses TRBV4-1 and TRBJ1-5; 11 of the junction bases match TRBD1. The TCR was taken from a human donor in good health. What was sequenced was T cells isolated from PBMCs. The CDR3 region has the sequence CASSQGIGTGGGQPQHF. The DNA reads TGCGCCAGCAGCCAAGGGATCGGGACAGGGGGAGGTCAGCCCCAGCATTTT.